The next 29 T cell receptor beta chains were all read from a single sample in a study of T cell changes during pregnancy in multiple sclerosis. Assay: immunoSEQ multiplex PCR; the TCRdb copy retains only in-frame clones and omits some. The sample holds 25,000 to 30,000 clones; around 86% are singletons and the top ten take approximately 0.6%. The specimen comprised CD4+ T cells from peripheral blood mononuclear cells, sampled in the first trimester of pregnancy. The receptors shown here come from a female donor in good health, enrolled as a control in a pregnancy study.

This chain uses TRBV7-2 with TRBJ2-2, with D perhaps TRBD2 (6 bases). The CDR3 runs 16 residues. Between the trimmed V and J ends, which lost 2 bases and 0 bases, there was a span of 10 bases. The germline gives CDR1 SGHTA, CDR2 FQGNSA. CDR3 coding DNA: TGTGCCAGCAGCTTATCGGGCGGGGCGAACACCGGGGAGCTGTTTTTT. It codes for CASSLSGGANTGELFF.

This clone was seen once. The chain couples TRBV19 to TRBJ1-5, with D tentatively TRBD1 (6 bases). CDR3 length: 14 residues. Germline V lookup: CDR1 LNHDA, CDR2 SQIVND (reference sequence). Trimming cost V 4 bases and J 5 bases, with 12 bases left between them. CDR3 amino acids: CASSKTQGYQPQHF. The CDR3 coding sequence is TGTGCCAGTAGTAAAACCCAGGGGTATCAGCCCCAGCATTTT.

The chain carries TRBV5-1 and TRBJ1-1; 8 bases align to TRBD1. Germline V gene sequence: CDR1 SGHRS, CDR2 YFSETQ. V shed 4 bases, J shed 1 base, and the junction held 6 bases outside the gene matches. The CDR3 consists of 15 residues. The chain's CDR3 is CASSLTQGGNTEAFF. For the CDR3, the DNA is TGCGCCAGCAGCCTTACACAGGGGGGGAACACTGAAGCTTTCTTT. The complete variable domain, with remaining parts taken from reference TRBV5-1 and TRBJ1-1, reads KAGVTQTPRYLIKTRGQQVTLSCSPISGHRSVSWYQQTPGQGLQFLFEYFSETQRNKGNFPGRFSGRQFSNSRSEMNVSTLELGDSALYLCASSLTQGGNTEAFFGQGTRLTVV.

The chain couples TRBV9 to TRBJ2-5; 13 nucleotides line up with TRBD2. Gene TRBJ2-7 matches the end of the DNA better, so the J call may be wrong. The CDR3 length is 14 residues. Germline V gene lookup returns CDR1 SGDLS and CDR2 YYNGEE. The CDR3 spells CASSVGTSGSEQYF. For the CDR3, the DNA is TGTGCCAGCAGCGTAGGGACTAGCGGGAGCGAGCAGTACTTC.

CDR3 loop: CASMVRVGNTIYF. CDR3 bases: TGTGCCAGCATGGTGAGGGTTGGAAACACCATATATTTT. This chain connects TRBV28 to TRBJ1-3; no clear D. This CDR3 is built from 13 residues. Germline V lookup: CDR1 MDHEN, CDR2 SYDVKM. Trimming pared 7 bases from V and 3 bases from J, leaving 10 bases between.

The gene calls are TRBV5-1 and TRBJ1-2, with 9 positions matching TRBD1. J lost 6 bases, V lost 3 bases, and 6 bases had no gene match. Per germline, CDR1 SGHRS and CDR2 YFSETQ. The CDR3 consists of 14 residues. The CDR3 nucleotides read TGCGCCAGCAGCTATACCGGGACAGGGAATGGCTACACCTTC. It specifies CASSYTGTGNGYTF.

This chain uses TRBV28 with TRBJ1-2, with TRBD1 as a possible D gene (6 bases). Germline V gives CDR1 MDHEN, CDR2 SYDVKM. The germline V and J ends were trimmed by 7 bases and 4 bases, with 13 bases remaining between them. This CDR3 spans 13 amino acids. DNA of the CDR3: TGTGCCAGCACCAGACAGGATACCTATGGCTACACCTTC. Translated, it gives CASTRQDTYGYTF.

The V and J genes are TRBV7-2 and TRBJ2-7; 8 bases fit TRBD1. The V segment lost 2 bases and the J segment 1 base; nucleotides outside the gene matches: 1. The CDR3 is 14 amino acids. Germline V gene lookup returns CDR1 SGHTA and CDR2 FQGNSA. In DNA, the CDR3 is TGTGCCAGCAGCTTATACAGGGGGTCCTACGAGCAGTACTTC. Residues: CASSLYRGSYEQYF.

The J gene is TRBJ2-1, the V gene TRBV5-1; TRBD2 agrees at 9 bases. The ends lost 1 base at V and 7 bases at J; junction bases unmatched: 9. This CDR3 is built from 16 residues. Germline V gene lookup returns CDR1 SGHRS and CDR2 YFSETQ. The CDR3 here is CASSLNAGGPENEQFF. Here the CDR3 DNA reads TGCGCCAGCAGCTTGAATGCGGGGGGGCCGGAAAATGAGCAGTTCTTC.

The chain has TRBV9 and TRBJ2-2, with a weak D call TRBD1 (5 bases). CDR1 is SGDLS, CDR2 YYNGEE, per germline. This CDR3 comprises 17 residues. Trimming pared 4 bases from V and 5 bases from J, leaving 21 bases between. CDR3 coding DNA: TGTGCCAGCAGCAACCCACCGGACACGCGAACGACCGGGGAGCTGTTTTTT. It specifies CASSNPPDTRTTGELFF.

This chain uses TRBV29-1 with TRBJ2-1; possible D gene TRBD2, 6 bases. Germline CDR1 reads SQVTM; CDR2 reads ANQGSEA. This CDR3 spans 13 amino acids. V gave up 4 bases and J gave up 3 bases, with 10 bases separating them. The CDR3: CSVAGTLYNEQFF. The CDR3 bases are TGCAGCGTTGCCGGGACTCTCTACAATGAGCAGTTCTTC.

The J gene is TRBJ1-2, the V gene TRBV11-2; no clear D gene. Trimming cost V 5 bases and J 4 bases, with 11 bases left between them. This CDR3 region has 13 residues. CDR1 SGHAT and CDR2 FQNNGV come from the germline V gene. The CDR3 bases are TGTGCCAGCAGCGGGGAGAATTTCTATGGCTACACCTTC. Residues: CASSGENFYGYTF.

V and J are TRBV6-6 and TRBJ1-3, with unresolved D. The V and J ends lost 5 bases and 0 bases respectively, with 11 bases between them. Germline CDR1 MNHNY, CDR2 SVGAGI (reference sequence). This CDR3 region has 15 residues. The CDR3 sequence is CASSPNTASGNTIYF. The CDR3 coding sequence is TGTGCCAGCAGTCCTAACACAGCCTCTGGAAACACCATATATTTT.

The chain joins TRBV19 to TRBJ2-2; 10 bases align to TRBD1. The CDR3 consists of 16 residues. Germline assignment: CDR1 LNHDA and CDR2 SQIVND (reference sequence). The junction had 7 bases not matched to a gene; V was cut back by 4 bases and J by 5 bases. The CDR3 DNA reads TGTGCCAGTAGTAAGAGACAGGGGGCGACGACCGGGGAGCTGTTTTTT. Its protein product is CASSKRQGATTGELFF.

The V call is TRBV5-5, the J call TRBJ2-7; a possible D gene is TRBD1 (7 bases). The CDR3 totals 14 residues. The germline gives CDR1 SGHKS, CDR2 YYEKEE (reference sequence). Between the trimmed V and J ends, which lost 0 bases and 6 bases, there was a span of 13 bases. The CDR3, as DNA: TGTGCCAGCAGCTTGGAGACAGGGAGGAGCGAGCAGTACTTC. Translation gives CASSLETGRSEQYF. Combining the CDR3 with reference TRBV5-5 and TRBJ2-7 gives the whole variable domain DAGVTQSPTHLIKTRGQQVTLRCSPISGHKSVSWYQQVLGQGPQFIFQYYEKEERGRGNFPDRFSARQFPNYSSELNVNALLLGDSALYLCASSLETGRSEQYFGPGTRLTVT.

V usage is TRBV30 and J usage is TRBJ1-2; D is unresolved. The CDR3 length is 12 residues. The V gene lost 3 bases and the J gene lost 5 bases, with 10 bases spanning the gap. Germline V gene sequence: CDR1 GTSNPN, CDR2 SVGIG (reference sequence). This CDR3 is CAWSPETYGYTF. Here the CDR3 DNA reads TGTGCCTGGAGCCCGGAGACGTATGGCTACACCTTC.

This clone has a handful of counts. This chain links TRBV1 with TRBJ2-7; TRBD1 reflects the table's D call only, with no check against the DNA. TRBV1 is classified as a pseudogene. The length of the CDR3 is 17 residues. DNA of the CDR3: TGCACCAGCAGCCCTGCCCCCCCAGGGCGAAATTCCTACGAGCAGTACTTC. This encodes CTSSPAPPGRNSYEQYF.

This rearrangement joins TRBV7-3 to TRBJ2-1; the D gene is possibly TRBD2 (6 bases). This CDR3 contains 13 residues. V lost 1 base to trimming and J lost 7 bases, with 8 bases between them. CDR1 and CDR2 (germline): SGHTA, FQGTGA. The CDR3, as DNA: TGTGCCAGCAGCTTAAGCCTAGCGAATGAGCAGTTCTTC. Protein sequence: CASSLSLANEQFF.

In this sample, this clone turned up a few times. The chain recombines TRBV30 with TRBJ1-3, with D possibly being TRBD1 (5 bases). Germline assignment: CDR1 GTSNPN and CDR2 SVGIG (reference sequence). Trimming took off 0 bases at V and 0 bases at J, with 9 bases between the two ends. This CDR3 contains 15 residues. The CDR3 sequence: CAWSVSGGSGNTIYF. In nucleotides, the CDR3 is TGTGCCTGGAGTGTGTCGGGGGGCTCTGGAAACACCATATATTTT. The entire variable domain, with the rest obtained from reference TRBV30 and TRBJ1-3, is as follows: SQTIHQWPATLVQPVGSPLSLECTVEGTSNPNLYWYRQAAGRGLQLLFYSVGIGQISSEVPQNLSASRPQDRQFILSSKKLLLSDSGFYLCAWSVSGGSGNTIYFGEGSWLTVV.

This clone appeared a single time. The chain recombines TRBV4-2 with TRBJ2-7, with D possibly TRBD2 on 7 matching bases. The V end was cut by 1 base, the J end by 1 base, with 20 bases between. CDR3 length: 18 amino acids. CDR1 and CDR2 from the germline V gene are LGHNA and YNFKEQ. CDR3 DNA sequence: TGTGCCAGCAGCCAAGTCGGGCCGGGGGGCACACTTTCCTACGAGCAGTACTTC. Translating gives CASSQVGPGGTLSYEQYF.

CDR3 bases: TGTGCCAGTAGTAGAGGCGGAGGGCGAGATACGCAGTATTTT. Translated, it gives CASSRGGGRDTQYF. The chain links TRBV19 to TRBJ2-3; D possibly corresponds to TRBD2 (6 bases). The CDR3 is 14 residues long. Per the germline V gene, CDR1 is LNHDA and CDR2 is SQIVND (reference sequence). V was clipped by 4 bases and J by 5 bases, with 13 bases between them. Full variable domain (missing parts from reference TRBV19 and TRBJ2-3): DGGITQSPKYLFRKEGQNVTLSCEQNLNHDAMYWYRQDPGQGLRLIYYSQIVNDFQKGDIAEGYSVSREKKESFPLTVTSAQKNPTAFYLCASSRGGGRDTQYFGPGTRLTVL.

The V and J genes are TRBV30 and TRBJ2-3, with 7 bases fitting TRBD2. The V segment lost 0 bases and the J segment 3 bases; nucleotides outside the gene matches: 6. The CDR3 spans 15 residues. Germline V gene sequence: CDR1 GTSNPN, CDR2 SVGIG (reference sequence). The CDR3 DNA is TGTGCCTGGAGTGTGAGGGGAGGGTCAACAGATACGCAGTATTTT. As protein: CAWSVRGGSTDTQYF. The full variable domain, completed using reference TRBV30 and TRBJ2-3, is SQTIHQWPATLVQPVGSPLSLECTVEGTSNPNLYWYRQAAGRGLQLLFYSVGIGQISSEVPQNLSASRPQDRQFILSSKKLLLSDSGFYLCAWSVRGGSTDTQYFGPGTRLTVL.

The CDR3: CASSLGTTNYNEQFF. In DNA, the CDR3 is TGTGCCAGCAGCTTAGGGACAACTAATTACAATGAGCAGTTCTTC. The V gene is TRBV11-2, the J gene TRBJ2-1; maybe TRBD1 (5 bases). V was clipped by 1 base and J by 4 bases, with 11 bases between them. The CDR3 has 15 amino acids. From germline, CDR1 is SGHAT and CDR2 FQNNGV.

V is TRBV7-3 and J is TRBJ2-3, with TRBD1 matching over 10 bases. J lost 6 bases, V lost 5 bases, and 8 bases had no gene match. The CDR3 spans 15 residues. Germline CDR1 SGHTA, CDR2 FQGTGA. CDR3: CASSLTRTGGDTQYF. The CDR3 DNA reads as TGTGCCAGCAGCCTCACCCGGACAGGGGGGGATACGCAGTATTTT.

This clone was recorded a few times. The J gene is TRBJ2-1, the V gene TRBV6-1, with 7 positions matching TRBD1. This CDR3 is 13 amino acids long. Germline CDR1 is MNHNS and CDR2 is SASEGT. V was clipped by 5 bases and J by 9 bases; unmatched bases: 7. Here the CDR3 DNA reads TGTGCCAGCAGTATAGAGAGGGGGCTTGAGCAGTTCTTC. Residues: CASSIERGLEQFF.

V gene TRBV6-5 combines with J gene TRBJ1-2; D may be TRBD1 (6 bases). The CDR3 is 13 amino acids. Germline V gene sequence: CDR1 MNHEY, CDR2 SVGAGI. V shed 0 bases and J shed 7 bases, with 9 bases lying between them. The CDR3 loop reads CASSYSGHLGYTF. The CDR3 nucleotides are TGTGCCAGCAGTTACTCGGGACACCTTGGCTACACCTTC.

V usage is TRBV18 and J usage is TRBJ2-7; 7 bases line up with TRBD2. In germline, CDR1 is KGHSH, CDR2 LQKENI. The CDR3 length is 15 residues. V lost 2 bases to trimming and J lost 2 bases; unmatched junction nucleotides: 6. CDR3 loop: CASSPNGGGPYEQYF. The CDR3, as DNA: TGTGCCAGCTCACCAAACGGCGGGGGTCCCTACGAGCAGTACTTC.

This chain links TRBV6-1 with TRBJ2-7, with 7 positions matching TRBD1. CDR3 length: 15 residues. J was trimmed by 3 bases and V by 6 bases; bases with no gene match: 11. CDR1 MNHNS and CDR2 SASEGT come from the germline V gene. CDR3 sequence: CASRRARDSFYEQYF. DNA of the CDR3: TGTGCCAGCAGGAGAGCCCGGGACAGCTTCTACGAGCAGTACTTC.

The chain combines TRBV28 with TRBJ2-7; D might be TRBD1 (6 bases). The germline V and J ends were trimmed by 5 bases and 4 bases, with 15 bases remaining between them. The length of the CDR3 is 14 residues. Germline V gene sequence: CDR1 MDHEN, CDR2 SYDVKM. CDR3: CASSLNRVGYEQYF. The CDR3 DNA follows: TGTGCCAGCAGTCTAAACAGGGTTGGGTACGAGCAGTACTTC.